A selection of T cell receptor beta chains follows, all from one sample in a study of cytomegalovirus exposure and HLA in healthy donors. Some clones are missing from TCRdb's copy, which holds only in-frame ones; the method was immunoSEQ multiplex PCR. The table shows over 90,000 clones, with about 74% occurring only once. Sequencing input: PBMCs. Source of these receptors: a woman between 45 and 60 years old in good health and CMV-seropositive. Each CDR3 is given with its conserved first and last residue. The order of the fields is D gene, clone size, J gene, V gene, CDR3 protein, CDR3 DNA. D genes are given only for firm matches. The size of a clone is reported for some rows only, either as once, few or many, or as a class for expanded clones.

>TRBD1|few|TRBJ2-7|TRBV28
CASSLKQGAISYEQYF
TGTGCCAGCAGTCTCAAACAGGGGGCCATATCCTACGAGCAGTACTTC
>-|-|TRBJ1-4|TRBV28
CASSLNGAQNEKLFF
TGTGCCAGCAGTTTGAATGGGGCTCAAAATGAAAAACTGTTTTTT
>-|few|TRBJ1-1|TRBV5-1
CASQGGQGGANTEAFF
TGCGCCAGCCAAGGAGGGCAGGGAGGGGCGAACACTGAAGCTTTCTTT
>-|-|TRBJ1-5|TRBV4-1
CASSQDWFISPNQPQHF
TGCGCCAGCAGCCAAGATTGGTTCATTAGCCCCAATCAGCCCCAGCATTTT
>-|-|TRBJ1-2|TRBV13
CASSLGAPDQRGYTF
TGTGCCAGCAGCTTAGGTGCACCCGATCAGCGTGGCTACACCTTC
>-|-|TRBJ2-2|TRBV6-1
CASSELWNTGELFF
TGTGCCAGCAGTGAACTATGGAACACCGGGGAGCTGTTTTTT
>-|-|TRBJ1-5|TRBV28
CASSLGHTYQPQHF
TGTGCCAGCAGTTTGGGGCACACGTATCAGCCCCAGCATTTT
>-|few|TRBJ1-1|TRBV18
CASSPRATNTEAFF
TGTGCCAGCTCACCACGGGCGACCAACACTGAAGCTTTCTTT
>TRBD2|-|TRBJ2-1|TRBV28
CASSSPTVSSGRPPSYNEQFF
TGTGCCAGCAGTTCCCCAACGGTGTCTAGCGGGAGACCCCCCTCTTACAATGAGCAGTTCTTC
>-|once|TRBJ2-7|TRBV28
CASSLGGGSSYEQYF
TGTGCCAGCAGCCTGGGGGGTGGCTCCTCCTACGAGCAGTACTTC
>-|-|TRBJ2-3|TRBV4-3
CASSQTGDTQYF
TGCGCCAGCAGCCAGACAGGAGATACGCAGTATTTT
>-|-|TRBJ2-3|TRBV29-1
CSVEGRDTQYF
TGCAGCGTTGAAGGGCGGGATACGCAGTATTTT
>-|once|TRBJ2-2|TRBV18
CASSPPRASNTGELFF
TGTGCCAGCTCACCACCGAGGGCATCGAACACCGGGGAGCTGTTTTTT
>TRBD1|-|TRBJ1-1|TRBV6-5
CASRDRVGRNTEAFF
TGTGCCAGCAGGGACAGGGTGGGACGAAACACTGAAGCTTTCTTT